This TCR beta chain originates from a study of regulatory T cells in long-lasting Graves disease. Whole-study findings and limits: Patients whose Graves' disease persisted exhibited lower TCR diversity than those newly diagnosed.

This clonotype was seen ten or more times. Its specificity is unknown. Time point of the sample: newly diagnosed GD, antithyroid drugs for less than 3 months. PBMC RNA was the source of the TCR library. Patients met American Thyroid Association criteria for Graves' disease. The authors built TCR beta libraries using iRepertoire HTBI primers and Arm-PCR of CDR3 regions. TCRdb reanalysed the multiplex PCR reads using MiXCR and keeps one entry per CDR3 protein. The sample has approximately 300,000 distinct CDR3 sequences; 15% to 20% are singletons. V was pared by 5 bases and J by 8 bases, with 12 bases between. This CDR3 is 12 amino acids long.

The sequence was collected from a female donor with Graves disease. This rearrangement joins TRBV12-3 or TRBV12-4 to TRBJ1-2, with D uncertain. This specimen was peripheral blood mononuclear cells (PBMCs), taken at new diagnosis, from a patient treated with antithyroid drugs. The chain's CDR3 is CASSIGPGGYTF. The CDR3 DNA sequence: TGTGCCAGCAGTATAGGACCGGGGGGCTACACCTTC.